The 10 T cell receptor beta chains presented below share a single source sample, sequenced in a study of OX40 agonist ivuxolimab in advanced cancers. The repertoire was sequenced with immunoSEQ multiplex PCR; TCRdb's copy has only in-frame clones and lacks some. The sample lists approximately 70,000 clones, approximately 85% occurring once. Sample: CD4+ or CD8+ T cells sorted from blood, taken in a trial of the OX40 agonist ivuxolimab. Receptor source: an adult with an advanced solid tumor such as melanoma, head and neck, liver or kidney cancer.

This chain links TRBV18 with TRBJ1-1, with a weak D call TRBD1 (5 bases). The CDR3 covers 13 residues. V was pared by 3 bases and J by 8 bases, with 13 bases between. Germline CDR1 KGHSH, CDR2 LQKENI. The CDR3 bases are TGTGCCAGCTCACCGGGTCTCAGGGAGGAAGCTTTCTTT. Its translation is CASSPGLREEAFF.

The table lists this clone with a few counts. The chain recombines TRBV2 with TRBJ2-1; D might be TRBD2 (6 bases). The germline V gene has CDR1 SNHLY and CDR2 FYNNEI. Trimming cost V 6 bases and J 13 bases, with 22 bases left between them. The CDR3 has 14 residues. The CDR3 protein is CASRGLRQGGGQFF. As DNA, the CDR3 is TGTGCCAGCAGGGGATTGCGCCAGGGAGGAGGTCAGTTCTTC.

This rearrangement joins TRBV6-6 to TRBJ2-3; D not certain. V was cut by 0 bases and J by 4 bases, with 5 bases left in between. The CDR3 covers 13 residues. CDR1 and CDR2 (germline): MNHNY, SVGAGI (reference sequence). The CDR3 loop is CASSYSAADTQYF. Here the CDR3 DNA reads TGTGCCAGCAGTTACTCCGCAGCAGATACGCAGTATTTT.

The rearrangement links TRBV30 to TRBJ2-5; no firm D call. V lost 4 bases and J 1 base, leaving 10 bases between the germline ends. The CDR3 is 13 residues long. Germline CDR1 reads GTSNPN; CDR2 reads SVGIG (reference sequence). The DNA for the CDR3 is TGTGCCTGGACCCGACAACCCCAAGAGACCCAGTACTTC. Translated: CAWTRQPQETQYF.

The chain recombines TRBV6-1 with TRBJ2-6, with 9 bases fitting TRBD1. The junction had 5 bases not matched to a gene; V was cut back by 3 bases and J by 2 bases. Germline assignment: CDR1 MNHNS and CDR2 SASEGT. The CDR3 extends over 17 amino acids. CDR3 in amino acids: CASSDGTGQTGANVLTF. CDR3 coding DNA: TGTGCCAGCAGTGATGGGACAGGGCAGACTGGGGCCAACGTCCTGACTTTC.

This clone came up once. V usage is TRBV7-8 and J usage is TRBJ2-3; D may be TRBD1 (7 bases). The CDR3 runs 13 residues. The germline gives CDR1 SGHVS, CDR2 FQNEAQ. The germline V and J ends were trimmed by 3 bases and 11 bases, with 15 bases remaining between them. CDR3 nucleotide sequence: TGTGCCAGCAGCTTGTCCCAGGGGGGAGGGCAGTATTTT. Encoded protein: CASSLSQGGGQYF.

V usage is TRBV5-1 and J usage is TRBJ2-2, with D possibly being TRBD2 (5 bases). The germline gives CDR1 SGHRS, CDR2 YFSETQ. The V end lost 3 bases, the J end lost 3 bases, and 12 bases lay between the germline ends. The CDR3 is 15 amino acids. The DNA for the CDR3 is TGCGCCAGCAGCTCCCAGTCGGGGTACACCGGGGAGCTGTTTTTT. Amino acid sequence: CASSSQSGYTGELFF.

This clone was detected once. The chain couples TRBV6-6 to TRBJ1-2; weak D call: TRBD1 (6 bases). The V gene's germline CDR1 is MNHNY and CDR2 SVGAGI (reference sequence). The V gene lost 2 bases and the J gene lost 7 bases, with 17 bases spanning the gap. This CDR3 is built from 15 residues. The CDR3 nucleotides read TGTGCCAGCAGTTACGCGGGGGGCGTCCAACTTGGCTACACCTTC. It codes for CASSYAGGVQLGYTF.

The chain recombines TRBV5-6 with TRBJ2-7, with D unclear. The length of the CDR3 is 16 residues. Germline CDR1 SGHDT, CDR2 YYEEEE. Trimming shortened V by 0 bases and J by 2 bases, and 15 bases separated the two germline ends. The CDR3, as DNA: TGTGCCAGCAGCTTGGATCTTTCGTCTGTCACCTACGAGCAGTACTTC. Its protein product is CASSLDLSSVTYEQYF.

The rearrangement links TRBV5-1 to TRBJ1-4, with TRBD1 matching 8 bases. V shed 4 bases, J shed 8 bases, and the junction held 10 bases outside the gene matches. The CDR3 sequence is 15 residues long. Germline CDR1 reads SGHRS; CDR2 reads YFSETQ. The CDR3 DNA reads TGCGCCAGCAGCCGCCAAGGACAGGGAGGCGAAAAACTGTTTTTT. Encoded protein: CASSRQGQGGEKLFF.